The clone carrying this TCR beta chain was counted between two and nine times. Preparation of the TCRbeta library used unique molecular identifiers. In TCRdb, the PCR reads were re-called with MiXCR into one record per CDR3 protein. This sample has about 250,000 distinct CDR3 sequences, with roughly a quarter found just once. This sample was taken from a study of T-cell reconstitution after alpha-beta-depleted transplantation in children. V was pared by 5 bases and J by 6 bases, with 17 bases between. The CDR3 totals 14 residues. Germline V CDR1 and CDR2: LGHDT, YNNKEL (reference sequence). The sample in question was PBMCs, mostly from graft donor cells, obtained 360 days after TCRalphabeta/CD19-depleted stem cell transplant. The sequence was obtained from a female patient between 2 and 15 years old who had a stem cell transplant for congenital amegakaryocytic thrombocytopenia, so the T cells may come from the graft donor. This chain links TRBV3-1 with TRBJ2-7; maybe TRBD1 (6 bases). CDR3 loop: CASSARDTPSEQYF. CDR3 DNA sequence: TGTGCCAGCAGCGCCCGGGACACTCCAAGCGAGCAGTACTTC.